This T cell receptor beta chain was profiled in a study of blood T cell repertoires in COVID-19. Trimming shortened V by 7 bases and J by 8 bases, and 15 bases separated the two germline ends. In germline, CDR1 is MDHEN, CDR2 SYDVKM. The length of the CDR3 is 14 residues. Some clones are missing from TCRdb's copy, which holds only in-frame ones; the method was immunoSEQ multiplex PCR. The repertoire consists of about 46,000 clones, with about nine tenths occurring once and the leading ten covering around a sixth. The TCR comes from a human donor in a cohort sampled during active COVID-19. What was sequenced was peripheral blood. This rearrangement joins TRBV28 to TRBJ1-6, with a possible D match to TRBD1 (6 bases). CDR3 residues: CASNPTGRDSPLHF. Written as DNA, the CDR3 is TGTGCCAGCAACCCGACAGGCAGGGATTCACCCCTCCACTTT.